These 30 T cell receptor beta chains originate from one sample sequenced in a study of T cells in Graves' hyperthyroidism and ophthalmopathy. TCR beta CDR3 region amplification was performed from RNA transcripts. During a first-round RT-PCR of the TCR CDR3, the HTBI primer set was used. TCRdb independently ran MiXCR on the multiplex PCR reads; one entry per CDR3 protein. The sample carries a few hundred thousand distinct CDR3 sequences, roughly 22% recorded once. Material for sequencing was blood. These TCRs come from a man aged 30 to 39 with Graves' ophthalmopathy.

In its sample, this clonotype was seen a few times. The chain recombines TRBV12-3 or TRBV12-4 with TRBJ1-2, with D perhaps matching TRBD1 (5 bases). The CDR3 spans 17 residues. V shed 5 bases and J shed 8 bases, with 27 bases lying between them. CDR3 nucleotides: TGTGCCAGCAGTCCCTCGATGGGATCGGGGGGTTCGCGCGGCTACACCTTC. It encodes CASSPSMGSGGSRGYTF.

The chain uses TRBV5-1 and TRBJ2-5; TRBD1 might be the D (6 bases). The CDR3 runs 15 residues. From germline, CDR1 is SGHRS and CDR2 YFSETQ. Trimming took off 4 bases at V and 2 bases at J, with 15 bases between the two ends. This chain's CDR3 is CASSRLRDTQETQYF. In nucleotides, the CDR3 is TGCGCCAGCAGCCGCCTCCGGGACACTCAAGAGACCCAGTACTTC.

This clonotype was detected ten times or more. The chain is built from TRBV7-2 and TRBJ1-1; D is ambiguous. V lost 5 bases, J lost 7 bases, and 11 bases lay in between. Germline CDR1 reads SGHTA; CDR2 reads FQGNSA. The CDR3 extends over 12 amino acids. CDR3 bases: TGTGCCAGCAGCACATACTCAGGTGAAGCTTTCTTT. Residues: CASSTYSGEAFF.

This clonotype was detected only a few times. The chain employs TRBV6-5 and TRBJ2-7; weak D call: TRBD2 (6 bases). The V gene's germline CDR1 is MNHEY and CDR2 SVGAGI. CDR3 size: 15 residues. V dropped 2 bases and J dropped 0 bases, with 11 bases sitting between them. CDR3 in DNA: TGTGCCAGCAGTTACCACGGGGGTCGCTCCTACGAGCAGTACTTC. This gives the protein CASSYHGGRSYEQYF.

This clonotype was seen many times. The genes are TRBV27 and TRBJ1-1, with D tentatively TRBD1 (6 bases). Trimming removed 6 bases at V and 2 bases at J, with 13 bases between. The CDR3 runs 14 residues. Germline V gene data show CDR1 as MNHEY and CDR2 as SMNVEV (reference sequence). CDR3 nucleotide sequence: TGTGCCAGCAGCTCGCAGGGGAACAACACTGAAGCTTTCTTT. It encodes CASSSQGNNTEAFF.

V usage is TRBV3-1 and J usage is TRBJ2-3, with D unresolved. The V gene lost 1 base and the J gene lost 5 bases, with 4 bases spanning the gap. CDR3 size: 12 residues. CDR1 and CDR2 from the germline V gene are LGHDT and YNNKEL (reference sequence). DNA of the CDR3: TGTGCCAGCAGCCAAGTGAAAGATACGCAGTATTTT. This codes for CASSQVKDTQYF.

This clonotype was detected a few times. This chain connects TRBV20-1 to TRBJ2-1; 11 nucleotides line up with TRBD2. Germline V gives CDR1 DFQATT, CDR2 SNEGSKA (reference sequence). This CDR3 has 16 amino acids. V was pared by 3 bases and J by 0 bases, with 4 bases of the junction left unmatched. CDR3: CSARGTSGSSYNEQFF. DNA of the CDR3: TGCAGTGCTAGGGGGACTAGCGGTAGCTCCTACAATGAGCAGTTCTTC.

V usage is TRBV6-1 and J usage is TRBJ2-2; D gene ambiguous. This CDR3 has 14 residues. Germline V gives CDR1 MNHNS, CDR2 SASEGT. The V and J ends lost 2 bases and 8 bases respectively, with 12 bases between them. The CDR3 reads CASSENSFIGELFF. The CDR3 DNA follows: TGTGCCAGCAGTGAAAACAGCTTCATAGGGGAGCTGTTTTTT.

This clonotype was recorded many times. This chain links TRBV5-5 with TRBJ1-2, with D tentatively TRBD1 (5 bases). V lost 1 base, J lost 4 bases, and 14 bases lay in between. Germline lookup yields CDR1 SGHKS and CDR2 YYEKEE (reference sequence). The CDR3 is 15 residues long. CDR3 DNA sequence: TGTGCCAGCAGCTTGCTTCCGGGGGTTAGCTATGGCTACACCTTC. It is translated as CASSLLPGVSYGYTF.

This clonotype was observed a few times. The CDR3 nucleotides are TGCAGTGCTAGGGAGAAGAACACTGAAGCTTTCTTT. Protein: CSAREKNTEAFF. This sequence joins TRBV20-1 and TRBJ1-1, with D uncertain. Trimming removed 3 bases at V and 1 base at J, with 6 bases between. The germline gives CDR1 DFQATT, CDR2 SNEGSKA (reference sequence). The CDR3 is 12 residues long.

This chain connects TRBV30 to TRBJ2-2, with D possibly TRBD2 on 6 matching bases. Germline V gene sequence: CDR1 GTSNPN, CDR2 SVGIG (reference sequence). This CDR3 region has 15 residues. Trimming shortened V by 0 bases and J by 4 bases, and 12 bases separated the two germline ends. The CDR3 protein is CAWSVTGVSTGELFF. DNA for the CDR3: TGTGCCTGGAGTGTCACGGGAGTGAGCACCGGGGAGCTGTTTTTT.

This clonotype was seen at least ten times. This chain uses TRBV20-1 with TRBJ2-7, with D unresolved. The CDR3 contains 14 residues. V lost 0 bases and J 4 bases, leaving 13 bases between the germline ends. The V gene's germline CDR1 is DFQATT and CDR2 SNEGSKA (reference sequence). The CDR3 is CSARDSLEVYEQYF. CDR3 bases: TGCAGTGCTAGAGACTCCCTTGAGGTGTACGAGCAGTACTTC.

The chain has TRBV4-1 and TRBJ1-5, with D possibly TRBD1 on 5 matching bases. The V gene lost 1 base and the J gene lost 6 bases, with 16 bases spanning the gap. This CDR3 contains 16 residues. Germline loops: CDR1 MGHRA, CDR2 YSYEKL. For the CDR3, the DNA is TGCGCCAGCAGCCAAGTTTATGGGACGCCCAGTCAGCCCCAGCATTTT. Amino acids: CASSQVYGTPSQPQHF.

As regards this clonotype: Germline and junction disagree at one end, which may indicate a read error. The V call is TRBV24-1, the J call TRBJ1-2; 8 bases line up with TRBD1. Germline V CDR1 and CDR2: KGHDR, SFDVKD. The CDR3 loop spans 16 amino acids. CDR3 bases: TGTGCCACCGGTGACACATCCGGGGCAGGGGGCAGGGGCTACACCTTC. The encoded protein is CATGDTSGAGGRGYTF.

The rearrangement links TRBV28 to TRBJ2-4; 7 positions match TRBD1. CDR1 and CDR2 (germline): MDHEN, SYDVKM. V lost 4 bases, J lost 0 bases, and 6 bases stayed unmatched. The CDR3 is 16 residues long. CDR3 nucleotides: TGTGCCAGCAGTTCGACAGGGAACACAGCCAAAAACATTCAGTACTTC. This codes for CASSSTGNTAKNIQYF.

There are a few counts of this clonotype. CDR3 DNA sequence: TGCGCCAGCAGCCAAGGGAAGAGGGGGTATCAGGCGGGAAACACCATATATTTT. Protein: CASSQGKRGYQAGNTIYF. V gene TRBV4-1 combines with J gene TRBJ1-3; D perhaps matches TRBD1 (6 bases). The germline V gene encodes CDR1 MGHRA and CDR2 YSYEKL. Trimming stripped 1 base from V and 4 bases from J, with 20 bases between. This CDR3 has 18 amino acids.

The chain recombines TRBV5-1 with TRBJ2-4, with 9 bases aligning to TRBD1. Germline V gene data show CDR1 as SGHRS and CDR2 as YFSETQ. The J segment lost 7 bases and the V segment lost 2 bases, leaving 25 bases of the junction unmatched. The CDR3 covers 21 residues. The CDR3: CASSFTGPRDRDRGMRNIQYF. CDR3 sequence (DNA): TGCGCCAGCAGCTTCACCGGACCCCGGGACAGGGATCGCGGAATGCGGAACATTCAGTACTTC.

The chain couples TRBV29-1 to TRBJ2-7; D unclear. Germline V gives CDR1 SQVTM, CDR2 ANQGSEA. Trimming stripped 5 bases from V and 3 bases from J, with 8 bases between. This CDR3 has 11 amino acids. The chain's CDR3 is CSVSLNYEQYF. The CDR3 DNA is TGCAGCGTTAGCCTTAACTACGAGCAGTACTTC.

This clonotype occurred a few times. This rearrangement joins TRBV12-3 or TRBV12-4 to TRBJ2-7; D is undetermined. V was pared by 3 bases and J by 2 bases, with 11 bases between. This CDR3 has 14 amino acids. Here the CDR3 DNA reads TGTGCCAGCAGTTTTGTCAGTCCCCCCTACGAGCAGTACTTC. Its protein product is CASSFVSPPYEQYF.

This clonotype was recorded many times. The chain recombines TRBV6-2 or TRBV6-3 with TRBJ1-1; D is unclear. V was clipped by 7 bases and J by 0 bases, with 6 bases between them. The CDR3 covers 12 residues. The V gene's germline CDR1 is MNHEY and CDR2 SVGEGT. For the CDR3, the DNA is TGTGCCAGCATAGCCCTGAACACTGAAGCTTTCTTT. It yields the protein CASIALNTEAFF.

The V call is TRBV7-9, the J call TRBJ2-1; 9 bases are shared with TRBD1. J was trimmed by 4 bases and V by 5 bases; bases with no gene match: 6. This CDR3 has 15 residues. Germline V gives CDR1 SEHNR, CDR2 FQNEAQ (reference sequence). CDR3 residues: CASSPEGTGYNEQFF. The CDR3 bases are TGTGCCAGCAGCCCTGAAGGGACAGGGTACAATGAGCAGTTCTTC.

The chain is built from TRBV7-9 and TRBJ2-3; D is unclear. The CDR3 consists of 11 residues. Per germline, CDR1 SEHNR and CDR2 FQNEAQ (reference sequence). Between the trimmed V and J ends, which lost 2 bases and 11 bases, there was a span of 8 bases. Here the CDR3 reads CASSLSWEQYF. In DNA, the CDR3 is TGTGCCAGCAGCTTATCATGGGAGCAGTATTTT.

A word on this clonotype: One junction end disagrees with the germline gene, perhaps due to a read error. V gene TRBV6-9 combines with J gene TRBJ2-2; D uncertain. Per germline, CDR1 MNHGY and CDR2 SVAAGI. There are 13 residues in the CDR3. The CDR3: CASSDKITGELFF. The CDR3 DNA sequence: TGCGCCAGCAGTGATAAGATCACCGGGGAGCTGTTTTTT.

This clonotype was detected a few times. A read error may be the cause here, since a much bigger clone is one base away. The CDR3 DNA sequence: TGTGCCAGCAGTTTGTGGGACGAAGAAAACACCATATATTTT. It is translated as CASSLWDEENTIYF. The chain uses TRBV28 and TRBJ1-3, with a tentative D call TRBD1 (5 bases). This CDR3 contains 14 residues. In germline, CDR1 is MDHEN, CDR2 SYDVKM. Deletions cut 3 bases from V and 6 bases from J, with 12 bases between. Together with reference TRBV28 and TRBJ1-3, the CDR3 gives the full variable domain: DVKVTQSSRYLVKRTGEKVFLECVQDMDHENMFWYRQDPGLGLRLIYFSYDVKMKEKGDIPEGYSVSREKKERFSLILESASTNQTSMYLCASSLWDEENTIYFGEGSWLTVV.

CDR3 sequence (DNA): TGTGCCAGCAGTTGGCTAGCTAACACCGGGGAGCTGTTTTTT. The encoded protein is CASSWLANTGELFF. The chain is built from TRBV27 and TRBJ2-2, with a tentative D call TRBD2 (5 bases). The CDR3 covers 14 residues. Per germline, CDR1 MNHEY and CDR2 SMNVEV (reference sequence). Trimming removed 4 bases from V and 2 bases from J, with 8 bases in between.

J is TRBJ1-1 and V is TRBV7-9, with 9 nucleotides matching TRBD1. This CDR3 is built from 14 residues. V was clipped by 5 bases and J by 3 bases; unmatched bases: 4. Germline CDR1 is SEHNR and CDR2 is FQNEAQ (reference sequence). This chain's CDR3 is CASSIRQGDTEAFF. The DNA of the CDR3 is TGTGCCAGCAGCATCCGACAGGGGGACACTGAAGCTTTCTTT.

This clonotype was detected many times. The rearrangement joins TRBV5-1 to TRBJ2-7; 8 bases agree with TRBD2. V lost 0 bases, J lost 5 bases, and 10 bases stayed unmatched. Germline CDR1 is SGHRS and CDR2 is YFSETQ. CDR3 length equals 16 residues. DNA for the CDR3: TGCGCCAGCAGCTTGGCCCTGGCGGGAGGATCCCACGAGCAGTACTTC. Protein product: CASSLALAGGSHEQYF. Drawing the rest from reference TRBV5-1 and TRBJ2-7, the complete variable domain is KAGVTQTPRYLIKTRGQQVTLSCSPISGHRSVSWYQQTPGQGLQFLFEYFSETQRNKGNFPGRFSGRQFSNSRSEMNVSTLELGDSALYLCASSLALAGGSHEQYFGPGTRLTVT.

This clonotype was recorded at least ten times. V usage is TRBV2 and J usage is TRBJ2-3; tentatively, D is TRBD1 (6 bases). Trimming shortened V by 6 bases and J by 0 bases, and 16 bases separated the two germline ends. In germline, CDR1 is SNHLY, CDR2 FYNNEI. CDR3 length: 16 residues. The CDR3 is CASRASRGTSTDTQYF. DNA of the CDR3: TGTGCCAGCAGAGCTAGCAGGGGAACTAGCACAGATACGCAGTATTTT.

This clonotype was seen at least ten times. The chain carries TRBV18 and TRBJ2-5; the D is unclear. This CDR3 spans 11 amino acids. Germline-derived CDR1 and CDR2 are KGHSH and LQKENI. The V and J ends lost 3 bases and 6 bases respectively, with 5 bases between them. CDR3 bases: TGTGCCAGCTCACCGGAAAAGACCCAGTACTTC. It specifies CASSPEKTQYF.

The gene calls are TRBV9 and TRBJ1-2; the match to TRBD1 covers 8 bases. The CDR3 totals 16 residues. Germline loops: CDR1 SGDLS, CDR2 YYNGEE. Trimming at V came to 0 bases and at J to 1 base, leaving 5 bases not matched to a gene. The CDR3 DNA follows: TGTGCCAGCAGCGTAGGTCCTACAGGGGGTAACTATGGCTACACCTTC. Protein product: CASSVGPTGGNYGYTF.